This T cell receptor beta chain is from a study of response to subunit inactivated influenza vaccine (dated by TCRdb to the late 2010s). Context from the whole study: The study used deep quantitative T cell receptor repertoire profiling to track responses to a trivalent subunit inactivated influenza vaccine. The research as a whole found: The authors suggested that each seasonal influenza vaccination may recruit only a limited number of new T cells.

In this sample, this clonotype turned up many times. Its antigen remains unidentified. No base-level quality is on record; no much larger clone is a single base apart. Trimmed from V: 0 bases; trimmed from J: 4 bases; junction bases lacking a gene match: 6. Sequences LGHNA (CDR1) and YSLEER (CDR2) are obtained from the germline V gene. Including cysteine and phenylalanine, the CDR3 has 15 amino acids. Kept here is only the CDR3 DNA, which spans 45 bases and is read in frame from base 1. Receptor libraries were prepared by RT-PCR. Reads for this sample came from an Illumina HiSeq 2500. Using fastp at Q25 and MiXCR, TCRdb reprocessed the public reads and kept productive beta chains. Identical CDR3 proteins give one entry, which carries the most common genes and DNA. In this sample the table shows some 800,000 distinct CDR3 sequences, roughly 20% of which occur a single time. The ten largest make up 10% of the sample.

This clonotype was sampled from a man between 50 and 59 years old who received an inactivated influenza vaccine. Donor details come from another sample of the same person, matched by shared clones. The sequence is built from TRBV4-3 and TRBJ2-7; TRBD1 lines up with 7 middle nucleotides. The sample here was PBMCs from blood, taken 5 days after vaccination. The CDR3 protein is CASSQDLGRGYEQYF. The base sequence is TGCGCCAGCAGCCAAGATTTGGGCAGGGGGTACGAGCAGTACTTC.